Each of the 7 T cell receptor beta chains below was sequenced from the same sample in a study of blood T cell repertoires in COVID-19. TCRdb keeps only in-frame clones here, not all; method: immunoSEQ multiplex PCR. The data contain around 190,000 clones, roughly 86% of them singletons. What was sequenced was peripheral blood. These receptors came from a man younger than 35 with active or convalescent COVID-19.

This chain connects TRBV2 to TRBJ1-1; D is possibly TRBD1 (6 bases). Germline CDR1 SNHLY, CDR2 FYNNEI. The CDR3 extends over 16 amino acids. The ends were cut back, 4 bases at V and 2 bases at J, with 17 bases in the middle. The DNA of the CDR3 is TGTGCCAGCAGTGGGAAGCTGGACAGACCAAACACTGAAGCTTTCTTT. It yields the protein CASSGKLDRPNTEAFF.

This clone was counted a few times. This chain links TRBV10-1 with TRBJ2-1, with 7 nucleotides matching TRBD2. The CDR3 contains 14 residues. CDR1 WNHNN and CDR2 SYGVQD come from the germline V gene (reference sequence). The ends lost 6 bases at V and 10 bases at J; junction bases unmatched: 12. The CDR3 DNA sequence: TGCGCCAGCAGCGGGACTAAAATGGGCCCCGAGCAGTTCTTC. Translated: CASSGTKMGPEQFF.

The chain joins TRBV5-1 to TRBJ2-5; TRBD1 agrees at 10 bases. The junction had 3 bases not matched to a gene; V was cut back by 0 bases and J by 1 base. The CDR3 spans 16 residues. From germline, CDR1 is SGHRS and CDR2 YFSETQ. In DNA form, the CDR3 reads TGCGCCAGCAGCTTGGGGGACAGGGGCCCCCAAGAGACCCAGTACTTC. Translation: CASSLGDRGPQETQYF.

The rearrangement links TRBV27 to TRBJ1-2, with D perhaps matching TRBD1 (5 bases). Trimming took 0 bases from V and 8 from J, leaving 16 bases between them. CDR1 is MNHEY, CDR2 SMNVEV, per germline (reference sequence). The CDR3 runs 15 residues. Here the CDR3 reads CASSLSSGGSGGYTF. The CDR3, as DNA: TGTGCCAGCAGTTTATCGTCCGGCGGCTCAGGGGGCTACACCTTC.

This clone was observed a handful of times. V gene TRBV6-5 combines with J gene TRBJ1-1, with D possibly being TRBD1 (5 bases). V was shortened by 5 bases and J by 3 bases, with 16 bases between the two germline ends. CDR3 length: 15 amino acids. The germline V gene encodes CDR1 MNHEY and CDR2 SVGAGI. CDR3 DNA: TGTGCCAGCAGTCCGGTTCTGACAGTTCACACTGAAGCTTTCTTT. This gives the protein CASSPVLTVHTEAFF.

The V call is TRBV7-8, the J call TRBJ1-1; 7 nucleotides align to TRBD1. This CDR3 is 15 amino acids long. Per germline, CDR1 SGHVS and CDR2 FQNEAQ. V was clipped by 7 bases and J by 0 bases; unmatched bases: 8. Here the CDR3 DNA reads TGTGCCAGCATTCAGGGGGGCCTAATGAACACTGAAGCTTTCTTT. Protein: CASIQGGLMNTEAFF.

With respect to this clone: The same CDR3 is also encoded by other DNA sequences in this sample. The chain couples TRBV7-9 to TRBJ1-2; D is unclear. The CDR3 loop spans 12 amino acids. Germline CDR1 is SEHNR and CDR2 is FQNEAQ (reference sequence). Trimming pared 5 bases from V and 8 bases from J, leaving 12 bases between. The CDR3 region has the DNA TGTGCCAGCAGCCCGGGCGGGTACGGCTACACCTTC. It yields the protein CASSPGGYGYTF.